One and the same sample provided the 5 T cell receptor beta chains below, sequenced in a study of beta chain features in type 1 diabetes. Isolated RNA was reverse transcribed in full, so expressed TCRB transcripts were sequenced. Measured with immunoSEQ multiplex PCR; TCRdb has only the in-frame clones, and not every one. The data hold more than 120,000 clones, with about 10% observed a single time. Sequencing input: naive CD4+ T cells from blood. These receptor sequences come from a man between 18 and 29 years old in good health.

This clone was seen more than once but under ten times. The chain uses TRBV19 and TRBJ1-6, with 8 positions matching TRBD1. This CDR3 region has 16 residues. Germline values: CDR1 LNHDA, CDR2 SQIVND (reference sequence). The trim removed 6 bases at V and 10 bases at J, leaving 14 bases unmatched. DNA for the CDR3: TGTGCCAGTAGCAGGAGCCACAGGGGGGCGGAATCACCCCTCCACTTT. This translates into CASSRSHRGAESPLHF.

V is TRBV7-8 and J is TRBJ2-1; a possible D gene is TRBD1 (5 bases). The CDR3 covers 15 residues. CDR1 is SGHVS, CDR2 FQNEAQ, per germline. Between the trimmed V and J ends, which lost 3 bases and 9 bases, there was a span of 18 bases. This chain's CDR3 is CASSFGRASAGEQFF. CDR3 bases: TGTGCCAGCAGCTTCGGCAGGGCTTCAGCCGGTGAGCAGTTCTTC.

This clone turned up a few times. The gene calls are TRBV4-3 and TRBJ2-2; D might be TRBD2 (6 bases). V was trimmed by 5 bases and J by 7 bases, leaving 20 bases between them. The CDR3 contains 16 residues. Germline loops: CDR1 LGHNA, CDR2 YSLEER. The CDR3 protein is CASSGLAGFRGGELFF. In DNA, the CDR3 is TGCGCCAGCAGCGGGCTCGCGGGGTTTAGAGGCGGGGAGCTGTTTTTT.

This clone has more than one count but fewer than ten. V is TRBV10-3 and J is TRBJ1-1; possibly TRBD1 for D (5 bases). V was clipped by 0 bases and J by 6 bases, with 8 bases between them. This CDR3 region has 13 residues. Germline V gene sequence: CDR1 ENHRY, CDR2 SYGVKD. The CDR3 DNA follows: TGTGCCATCAGTGAGTCCGTAGGGGCTGAAGCTTTCTTT. It yields the protein CAISESVGAEAFF.

Only a few counts were recorded for this clone. The J gene is TRBJ2-1, the V gene TRBV18, with TRBD2 identical over 13 bases. The CDR3 contains 18 residues. V shed 0 bases and J 7 bases; nucleotides not matched to a gene: 9. Germline V gene data show CDR1 as KGHSH and CDR2 as LQKENI. CDR3 coding DNA: TGTGCCAGCTCACCACCGAGTTCGACTAGCGGGGGGACAAATGAGCAGTTCTTC. Protein product: CASSPPSSTSGGTNEQFF.